This T cell receptor (beta chain) derives from a study of response to subunit inactivated influenza vaccine. The germline V gene has CDR1 PRHDT and CDR2 FYEKMQ (reference sequence). Trimming shortened V by 5 bases and J by 4 bases, and 8 bases separated the two germline ends. The CDR3 loop spans 12 amino acids. Using its own MiXCR run on the RT-PCR reads, TCRdb lists one record per CDR3 protein. The repertoire holds some 150,000 distinct CDR3 sequences, with approximately 12% as singletons. In this sample, this clonotype turned up a few times. The same data also contributed to another study, on T cells expressing NK-cell markers. From that paper: Beta-chain TCR cDNA was generated via 5'RACE template switching with UMIs. One of eight sequenced donors was HCMV-seronegative; the other seven were seropositive. Dominant NKG2C+ clonotypes in about six donors made up about 1.0-7.0% of CD8+ T cells. One observes that, in a handful of donors, these clonotypes were also the leading ones within the CD3+CD56-NKG2C+ fraction.

The source material was CD8+ T cells sorted from PBMCs, sampled 11 to 12 days after vaccination. The rearrangement joins TRBV13 to TRBJ2-5; D is possibly TRBD2 (6 bases). The origin of this receptor is a man aged 50-59 years who received an inactivated influenza vaccine. The CDR3 nucleotides are TGTGCCAGCAGCAGACTAGGAGAGACCCAGTACTTC. This gives the protein CASSRLGETQYF.